This T cell receptor (beta chain) stems from a study of cytomegalovirus exposure and HLA in healthy donors. Germline V gene data show CDR1 as SGDLS and CDR2 as YYNGEE. CDR3 length: 16 amino acids. After removal of 0 bases from V and 4 bases from J, the junction contained 5 bases not matched to a gene. In regard to this clone: No antigen is known for it.

General study findings and limits: Researchers left out some V segments, among them TRBV6-2 and TRBV6-3, as indistinguishable.

In the PCR, 60 Vbeta and 13 Jbeta primers were used. Sequencing was performed with immunoSEQ multiplex PCR; in TCRdb, only in-frame clones are kept and a portion is missing. The sample data list some 50,000 clones. Specimen: PBMCs. The chain employs TRBV9 and TRBJ2-1; 9 nucleotides line up with TRBD2. The TCR originated in a woman aged 40 to 50 in good health and CMV-seronegative. CDR3 protein: CASSVAGLALYNEQFF. CDR3 DNA sequence: TGTGCCAGCAGCGTAGCTGGACTAGCGTTATACAATGAGCAGTTCTTC.